The source of this T cell receptor beta chain is a study of response to subunit inactivated influenza vaccine. Regarding the study as a whole: The authors offered the suggestion that each seasonal influenza vaccination recruits few new T cells.

For this clonotype: As yet, its antigen is unknown.

TCRdb itself ran the RT-PCR reads through MiXCR, one entry per CDR3 protein. The sample lists some 800,000 distinct CDR3 sequences; about 20% were seen once. The CDR3 consists of 13 residues. The germline V and J ends were trimmed by 6 bases and 8 bases, with 16 bases remaining between them. The gene calls are TRBV12-3 or TRBV12-4 and TRBJ1-2; D ambiguous. Specimen: PBMCs from blood, collected around 5 days after vaccination. The source is a man aged 45 to 65 who received an inactivated influenza vaccine. Here the CDR3 reads CASRPVLGSGYTF. For the CDR3, the DNA is TGTGCCAGCAGGCCAGTGTTGGGTTCCGGCTACACCTTC.